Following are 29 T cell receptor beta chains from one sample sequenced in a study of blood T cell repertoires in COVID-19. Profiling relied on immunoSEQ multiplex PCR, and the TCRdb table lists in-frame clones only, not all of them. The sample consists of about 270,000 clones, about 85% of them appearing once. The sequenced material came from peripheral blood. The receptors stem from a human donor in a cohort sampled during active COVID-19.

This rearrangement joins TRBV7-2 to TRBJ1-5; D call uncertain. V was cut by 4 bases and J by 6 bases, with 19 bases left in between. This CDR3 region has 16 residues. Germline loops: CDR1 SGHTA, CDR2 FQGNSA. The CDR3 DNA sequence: TGTGCCAGCAGCTCTGGGCGACCCCCCTCCGGTCAGCCCCAGCATTTT. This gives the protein CASSSGRPPSGQPQHF.

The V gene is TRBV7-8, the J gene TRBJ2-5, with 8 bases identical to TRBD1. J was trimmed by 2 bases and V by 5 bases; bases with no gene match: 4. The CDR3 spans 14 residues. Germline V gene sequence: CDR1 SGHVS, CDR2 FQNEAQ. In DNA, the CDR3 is TGTGCCAGCAGCCCACGACAGGGGCAAGAGACCCAGTACTTC. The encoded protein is CASSPRQGQETQYF.

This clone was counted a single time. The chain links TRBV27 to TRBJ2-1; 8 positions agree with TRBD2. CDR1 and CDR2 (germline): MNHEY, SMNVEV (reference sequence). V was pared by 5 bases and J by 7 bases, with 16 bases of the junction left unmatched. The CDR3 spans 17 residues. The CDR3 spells CASSAGLRLATGNEQFF. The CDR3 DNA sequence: TGTGCCAGCAGTGCGGGCCTTAGACTAGCGACGGGGAATGAGCAGTTCTTC.

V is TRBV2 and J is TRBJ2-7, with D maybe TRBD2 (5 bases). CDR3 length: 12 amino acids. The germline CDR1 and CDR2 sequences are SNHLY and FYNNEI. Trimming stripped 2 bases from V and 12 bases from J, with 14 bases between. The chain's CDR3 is CASSELLLVPYF. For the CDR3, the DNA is TGTGCCAGCAGTGAACTCTTACTAGTCCCGTACTTC.

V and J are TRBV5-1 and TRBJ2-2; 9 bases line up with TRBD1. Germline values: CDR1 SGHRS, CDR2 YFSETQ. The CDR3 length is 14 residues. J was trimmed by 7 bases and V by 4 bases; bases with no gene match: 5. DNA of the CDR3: TGCGCCAGCAGCGTTGGACAGGGGTTCGGGGAGCTGTTTTTT. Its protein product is CASSVGQGFGELFF.

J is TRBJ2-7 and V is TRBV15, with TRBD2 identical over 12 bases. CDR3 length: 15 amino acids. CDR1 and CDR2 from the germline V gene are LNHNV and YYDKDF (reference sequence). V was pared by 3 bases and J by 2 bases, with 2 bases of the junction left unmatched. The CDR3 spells CATSSGLAGPYEQYF. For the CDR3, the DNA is TGTGCCACCAGCAGTGGACTAGCGGGGCCCTACGAGCAGTACTTC.

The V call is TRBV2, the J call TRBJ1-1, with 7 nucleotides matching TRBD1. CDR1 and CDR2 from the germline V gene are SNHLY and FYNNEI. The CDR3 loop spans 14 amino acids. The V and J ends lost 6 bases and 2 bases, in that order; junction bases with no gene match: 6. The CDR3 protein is CASRTDRTNTEAFF. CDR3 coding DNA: TGTGCCAGCAGAACGGACAGGACCAACACTGAAGCTTTCTTT.

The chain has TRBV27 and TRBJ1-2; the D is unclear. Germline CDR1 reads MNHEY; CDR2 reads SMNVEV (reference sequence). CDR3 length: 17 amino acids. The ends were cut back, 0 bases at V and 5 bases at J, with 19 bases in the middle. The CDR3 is CASSLSSFGRPGYGYTF. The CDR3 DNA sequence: TGTGCCAGCAGTTTATCATCATTTGGCAGGCCGGGGTATGGCTACACCTTC.

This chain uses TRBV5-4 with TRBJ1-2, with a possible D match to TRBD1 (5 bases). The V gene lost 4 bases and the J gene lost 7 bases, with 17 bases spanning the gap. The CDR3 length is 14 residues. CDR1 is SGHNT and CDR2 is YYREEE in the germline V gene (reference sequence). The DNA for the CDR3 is TGTGCCAGCAGCCCCGTGGAGGGGTTTAGTGGCTACACCTTC. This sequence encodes CASSPVEGFSGYTF.

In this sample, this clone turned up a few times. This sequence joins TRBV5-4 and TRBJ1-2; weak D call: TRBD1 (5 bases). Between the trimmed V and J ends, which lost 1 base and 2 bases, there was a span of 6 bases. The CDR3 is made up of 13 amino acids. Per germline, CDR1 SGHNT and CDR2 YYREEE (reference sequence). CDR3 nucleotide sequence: TGTGCCAGCAGCTTGCCAGGGAACTATGGCTACACCTTC. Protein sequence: CASSLPGNYGYTF.

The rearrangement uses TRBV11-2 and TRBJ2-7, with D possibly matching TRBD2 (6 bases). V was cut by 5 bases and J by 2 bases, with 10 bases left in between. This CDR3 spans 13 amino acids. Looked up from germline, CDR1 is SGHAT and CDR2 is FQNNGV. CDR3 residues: CASSRDFAYEQYF. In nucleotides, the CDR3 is TGTGCCAGCAGCCGGGACTTCGCCTACGAGCAGTACTTC.

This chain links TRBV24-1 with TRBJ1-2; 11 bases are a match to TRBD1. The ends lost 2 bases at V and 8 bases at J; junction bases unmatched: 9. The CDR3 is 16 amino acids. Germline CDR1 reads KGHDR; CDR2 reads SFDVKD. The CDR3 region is CATSDSGTGGSGGYTF. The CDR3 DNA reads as TGTGCCACCAGTGATTCCGGGACAGGGGGGTCAGGCGGCTACACCTTC.

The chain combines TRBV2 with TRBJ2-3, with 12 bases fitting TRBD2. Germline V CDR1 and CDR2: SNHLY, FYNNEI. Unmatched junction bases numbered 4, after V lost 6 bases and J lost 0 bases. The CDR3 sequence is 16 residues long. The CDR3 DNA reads TGTGCCAGCAGACAGACTAGCGGGAGTAGCACAGATACGCAGTATTTT. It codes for CASRQTSGSSTDTQYF.

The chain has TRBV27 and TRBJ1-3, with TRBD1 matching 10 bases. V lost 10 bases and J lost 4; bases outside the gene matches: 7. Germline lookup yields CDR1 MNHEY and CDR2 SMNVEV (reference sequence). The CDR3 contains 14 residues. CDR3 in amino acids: CATADRGPGNTIYF. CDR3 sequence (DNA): TGTGCCACCGCCGACAGGGGGCCAGGAAACACCATATATTTT.

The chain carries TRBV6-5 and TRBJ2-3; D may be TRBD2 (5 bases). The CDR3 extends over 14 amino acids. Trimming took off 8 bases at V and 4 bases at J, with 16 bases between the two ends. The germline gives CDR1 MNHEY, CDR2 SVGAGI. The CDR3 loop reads CASGKRQRADTQYF. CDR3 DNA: TGTGCCAGCGGGAAGCGGCAGAGGGCAGATACGCAGTATTTT.

The CDR3 DNA reads as TGTGCCAGCAGCTTAGCGGTGCGGCAGGGGAACACTGAAGCTTTCTTT. Translation gives CASSLAVRQGNTEAFF. The chain links TRBV7-9 to TRBJ1-1, with a possible D match to TRBD1 (5 bases). The CDR3 sequence is 16 residues long. The V end lost 0 bases, the J end lost 1 base, and 12 bases lay between the germline ends. CDR1 SEHNR and CDR2 FQNEAQ come from the germline V gene (reference sequence).

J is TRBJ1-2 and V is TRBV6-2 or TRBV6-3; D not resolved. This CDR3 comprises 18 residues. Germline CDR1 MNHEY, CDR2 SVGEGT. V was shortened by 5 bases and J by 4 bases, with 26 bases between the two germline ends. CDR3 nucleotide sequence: TGTGCCAGCAGTCACGTGGCCATGTGGCCAGATATCCTCTATGGCTACACCTTC. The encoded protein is CASSHVAMWPDILYGYTF.

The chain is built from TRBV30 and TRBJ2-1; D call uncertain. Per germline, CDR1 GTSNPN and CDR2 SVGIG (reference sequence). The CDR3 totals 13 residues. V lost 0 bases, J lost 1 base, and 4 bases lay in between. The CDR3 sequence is CAWSVASYNEQFF. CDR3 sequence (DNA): TGTGCCTGGAGTGTAGCGTCCTACAATGAGCAGTTCTTC.

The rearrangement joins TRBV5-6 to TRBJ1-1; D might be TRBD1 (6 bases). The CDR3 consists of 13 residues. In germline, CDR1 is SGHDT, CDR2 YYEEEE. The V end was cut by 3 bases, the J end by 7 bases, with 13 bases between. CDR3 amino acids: CASSSGVRGEAFF. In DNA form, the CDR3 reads TGTGCCAGCAGCTCAGGGGTCCGGGGTGAAGCTTTCTTT. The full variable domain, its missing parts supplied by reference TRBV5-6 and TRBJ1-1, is DAGVTQSPTHLIKTRGQQVTLRCSPKSGHDTVSWYQQALGQGPQFIFQYYEEEERQRGNFPDRFSGHQFPNYSSELNVNALLLGDSALYLCASSSGVRGEAFFGQGTRLTVV.

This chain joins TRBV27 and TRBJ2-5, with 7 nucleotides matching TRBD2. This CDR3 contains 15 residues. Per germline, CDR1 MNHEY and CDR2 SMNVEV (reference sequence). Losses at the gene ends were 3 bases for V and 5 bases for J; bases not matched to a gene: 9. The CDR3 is CASSFLAGAGETQYF. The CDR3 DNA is TGTGCCAGCAGTTTCCTTGCGGGAGCAGGCGAGACCCAGTACTTC.

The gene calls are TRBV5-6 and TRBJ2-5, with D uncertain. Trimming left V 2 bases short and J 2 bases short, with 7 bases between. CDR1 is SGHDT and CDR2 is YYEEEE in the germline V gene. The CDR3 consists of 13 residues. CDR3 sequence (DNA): TGTGCCAGCAGCTTTTGGGCACAAGAGACCCAGTACTTC. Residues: CASSFWAQETQYF.

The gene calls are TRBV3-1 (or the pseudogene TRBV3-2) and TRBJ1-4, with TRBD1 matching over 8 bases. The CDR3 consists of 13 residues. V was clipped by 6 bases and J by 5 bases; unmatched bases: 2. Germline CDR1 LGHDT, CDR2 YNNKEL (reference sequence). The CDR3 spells CASRTGDNEKLFF. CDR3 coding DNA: TGTGCCAGCAGGACAGGGGACAATGAAAAACTGTTTTTT.

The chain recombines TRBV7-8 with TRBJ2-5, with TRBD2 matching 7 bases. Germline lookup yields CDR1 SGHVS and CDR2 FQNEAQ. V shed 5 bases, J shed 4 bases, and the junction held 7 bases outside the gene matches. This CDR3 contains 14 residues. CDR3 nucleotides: TGTGCCAGCAGCCTCGATGGGAGGGGAGAGACCCAGTACTTC. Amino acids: CASSLDGRGETQYF.

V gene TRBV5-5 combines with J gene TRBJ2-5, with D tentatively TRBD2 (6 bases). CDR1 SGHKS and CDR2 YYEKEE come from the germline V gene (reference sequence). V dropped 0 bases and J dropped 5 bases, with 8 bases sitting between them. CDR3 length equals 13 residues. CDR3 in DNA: TGTGCCAGCAGCTTGGCAGGGAGGGAGACCCAGTACTTC. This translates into CASSLAGRETQYF.

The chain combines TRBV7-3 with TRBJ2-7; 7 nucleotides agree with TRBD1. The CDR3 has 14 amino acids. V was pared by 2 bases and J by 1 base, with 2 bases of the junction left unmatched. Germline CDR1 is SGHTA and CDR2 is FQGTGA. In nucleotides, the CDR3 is TGTGCCAGCAGCTTAGGGACAGAATCCTACGAGCAGTACTTC. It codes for CASSLGTESYEQYF.

The CDR3 sequence is CASSLQGNYGYTF. CDR3 bases: TGTGCCAGCAGCTTACAGGGGAACTATGGCTACACCTTC. The chain links TRBV7-9 to TRBJ1-2; TRBD1 is a possible D gene (6 bases). V gave up 2 bases and J gave up 2 bases, with 6 bases separating them. The length of the CDR3 is 13 residues. Per germline, CDR1 SEHNR and CDR2 FQNEAQ (reference sequence).

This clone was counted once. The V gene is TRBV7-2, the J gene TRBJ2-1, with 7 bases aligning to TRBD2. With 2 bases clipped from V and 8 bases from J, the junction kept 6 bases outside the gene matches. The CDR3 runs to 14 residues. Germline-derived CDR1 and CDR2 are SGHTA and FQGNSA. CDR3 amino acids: CASSLTAGVHEQFF. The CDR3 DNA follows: TGTGCCAGCAGCTTAACGGCGGGAGTTCATGAGCAGTTCTTC.

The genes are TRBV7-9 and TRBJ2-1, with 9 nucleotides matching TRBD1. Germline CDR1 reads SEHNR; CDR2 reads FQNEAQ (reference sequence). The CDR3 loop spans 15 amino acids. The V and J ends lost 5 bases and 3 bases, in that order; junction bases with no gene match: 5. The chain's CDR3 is CASSPRDRDYNEQFF. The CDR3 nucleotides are TGTGCCAGCAGCCCCCGGGACAGGGACTACAATGAGCAGTTCTTC.

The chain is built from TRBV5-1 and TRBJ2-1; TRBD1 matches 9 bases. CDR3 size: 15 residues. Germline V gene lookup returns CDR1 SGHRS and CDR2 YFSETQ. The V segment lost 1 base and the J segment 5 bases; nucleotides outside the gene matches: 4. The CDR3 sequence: CASSLTGTGHNEQFF. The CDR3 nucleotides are TGCGCCAGCAGCTTGACCGGGACAGGGCACAATGAGCAGTTCTTC.